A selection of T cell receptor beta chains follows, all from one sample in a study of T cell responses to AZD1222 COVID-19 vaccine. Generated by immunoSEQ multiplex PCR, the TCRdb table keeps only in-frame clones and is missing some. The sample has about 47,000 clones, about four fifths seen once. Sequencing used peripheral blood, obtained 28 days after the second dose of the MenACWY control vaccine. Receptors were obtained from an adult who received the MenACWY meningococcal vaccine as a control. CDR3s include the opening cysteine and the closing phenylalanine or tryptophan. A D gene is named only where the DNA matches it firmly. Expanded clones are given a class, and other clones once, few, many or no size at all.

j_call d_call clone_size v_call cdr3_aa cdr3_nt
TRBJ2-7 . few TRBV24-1 CATSKGLAGAEQYF TGTGCCACCAGTAAGGGATTGGCAGGGGCCGAGCAGTACTTC
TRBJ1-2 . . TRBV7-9 CASRDLGTRHGYTF TGTGCCAGCCGGGACCTAGGGACGCGGCATGGCTACACCTTC
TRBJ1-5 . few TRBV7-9 CASSPLGLYNQPQHF TGTGCCAGCAGCCCCTTGGGGTTATACAATCAGCCCCAGCATTTT
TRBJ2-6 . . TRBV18 CASSRQIESSGANVLTF TGTGCCAGCTCACGACAGATCGAGAGCTCTGGGGCCAACGTCCTGACTTTC
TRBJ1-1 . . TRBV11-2 CASSLAGFEAFF TGTGCCAGCAGCTTAGCAGGGTTTGAAGCTTTCTTT
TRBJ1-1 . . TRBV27 CASSPAGMNTEAFF TGTGCCAGCAGTCCCGCGGGGATGAACACTGAAGCTTTCTTT
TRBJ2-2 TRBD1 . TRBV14 CASSHRVRGKNTGELFF TGTGCCAGCAGCCATCGAGTCAGGGGGAAAAACACCGGGGAGCTGTTTTTT
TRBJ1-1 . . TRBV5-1 CASSFGDNTEAFF TGCGCCAGCAGCTTCGGAGACAACACTGAAGCTTTCTTT
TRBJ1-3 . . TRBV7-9 CASSLHGNTIYF TGTGCCAGCAGCTTACATGGAAACACCATATATTTT
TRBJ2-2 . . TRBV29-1 CSVEEDSKGGELFF TGCAGCGTTGAAGAGGATAGCAAGGGCGGGGAGCTGTTTTTT
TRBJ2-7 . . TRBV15 CATSRSGASREQYF TGTGCCACCAGCAGATCAGGGGCGTCGAGGGAGCAGTACTTC
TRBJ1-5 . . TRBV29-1 CSVAEGGAQHF TGCAGCGTCGCGGAGGGGGGGGCCCAGCATTTT
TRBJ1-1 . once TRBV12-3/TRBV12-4 CASRQNTEAFF TGTGCCAGCAGGCAGAACACTGAAGCTTTCTTT
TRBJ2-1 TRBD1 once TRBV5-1 CASSLIGTGGREQFF TGCGCCAGCAGCTTGATCGGGACAGGGGGCAGGGAGCAGTTCTTC
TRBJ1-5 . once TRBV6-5 CASSYERAGDQPQHF TGTGCCAGCAGTTACGAACGTGCCGGTGATCAGCCCCAGCATTTT
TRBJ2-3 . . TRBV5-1 CASRREGTDTQYF TGCGCTTCCAGGAGGGAAGGCACAGATACGCAGTATTTT
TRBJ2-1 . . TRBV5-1 CASSLGASGEQFF TGCGCCAGCAGCTTGGGGGCCTCGGGGGAGCAGTTCTTC
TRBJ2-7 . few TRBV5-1 CASSLIVSPYEQYF TGCGCCAGCAGCTTGATCGTGTCCCCCTACGAGCAGTACTTC
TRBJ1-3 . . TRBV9 CASSVAGDERGSSGNTIYF TGTGCCAGCAGCGTAGCGGGGGACGAAAGAGGGTCATCTGGAAACACCATATATTTT
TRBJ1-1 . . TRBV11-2 CASKGDGDRMNTEAFF TGTGCCAGCAAGGGCGACGGGGACCGGATGAACACTGAAGCTTTCTTT
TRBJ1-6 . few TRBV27 CASSTNNSPLHF TGTGCCAGCAGTACGAATAATTCACCCCTCCACTTT
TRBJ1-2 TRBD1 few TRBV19 CASKVGEGTGDDGYTF TGTGCCAGTAAGGTTGGGGAAGGGACAGGGGACGATGGCTACACCTTC
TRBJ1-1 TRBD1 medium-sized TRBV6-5 CASNLQGSTEAFF TGTGCCAGCAACCTACAGGGGAGCACTGAAGCTTTCTTT
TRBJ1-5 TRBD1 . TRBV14 CASSRQGDQPQHF TGTGCCAGCAGCCGACAGGGAGATCAGCCCCAGCATTTT
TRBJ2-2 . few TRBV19 CATLSLARNTGELFF TGTGCCACCCTCTCCCTAGCGAGGAACACCGGGGAGCTGTTTTTT
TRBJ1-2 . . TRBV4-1 CASSPLAGNSNYGYTF TGCGCCAGCAGCCCACTTGCAGGCAATTCTAACTATGGCTACACCTTC